What follows are 14 T cell receptor beta chains derived from one specimen sequenced in a study of beta chain features in type 1 diabetes. The isolated RNA, all of it, was reverse transcribed, so expressed TCRB transcripts were what got sequenced. Using immunoSEQ multiplex PCR, the repertoire was profiled, and TCRdb retains in-frame clones only, with some absent. The sample yields hundreds of thousands of clones, around 15% seen once. Their cognate antigens are unknown. Study-wide results and caveats: In every one of the four CD4+ subsets, TCRB CDR3s were moderately but significantly shorter in Type 1 diabetes patients.

Sequenced input: naive CD4+ T cells from blood. All receptors come from a man in his late teens or twenties with type 1 diabetes.

This clone was recorded once. V usage is TRBV6-5 and J usage is TRBJ2-1, with TRBD2 matching over 13 bases. Germline V gene lookup returns CDR1 MNHEY and CDR2 SVGAGI. The CDR3 loop spans 16 amino acids. The junction had 8 bases not matched to a gene; V was cut back by 4 bases and J by 8 bases. The CDR3 DNA is TGTGCCAGCAGTTCCGTGGGACTAGCGGGAATGTATGAGCAGTTCTTC. Its protein product is CASSSVGLAGMYEQFF.

This clone occurred a few times. The rearrangement uses TRBV30 and TRBJ1-1; D ambiguous. CDR3 length: 11 residues. Germline V gene sequence: CDR1 GTSNPN, CDR2 SVGIG (reference sequence). V lost 0 bases and J lost 10, with 9 bases in between. The CDR3 nucleotides read TGTGCCTGGAGTGTAATGAAGGGAGCTTTCTTT. Its translation: CAWSVMKGAFF.

This clone was counted between two and nine times. V usage is TRBV6-5 and J usage is TRBJ1-4; D is perhaps TRBD1 (6 bases). Germline loops: CDR1 MNHEY, CDR2 SVGAGI. Trimming left V 10 bases short and J 12 bases short, with 24 bases between. This CDR3 has 14 amino acids. CDR3 residues: CATTRDTLGKELFF. The CDR3 DNA reads TGTGCCACTACCCGGGACACCCTAGGGAAGGAACTGTTTTTT.

The chain has TRBV25-1 and TRBJ1-1, with D hard to call. Germline V gene lookup returns CDR1 MGHDK and CDR2 SYGVNS. V lost 7 bases and J lost 1, with 10 bases in between. The CDR3 contains 13 residues. The chain's CDR3 is CASKAVANTEAFF. CDR3 sequence (DNA): TGTGCCAGCAAGGCGGTGGCGAACACTGAAGCTTTCTTT.

CDR3 nucleotide sequence: TGCGCCAGCAGGGGTGTCACTGAAGCTTTCTTT. Translated: CASRGVTEAFF. The V call is TRBV10-2, the J call TRBJ1-1; D gene uncertain. There are 11 residues in the CDR3. The germline gives CDR1 WSHSY, CDR2 SAAADI. V was shortened by 6 bases and J by 4 bases, with 6 bases between the two germline ends.

J is TRBJ2-3 and V is TRBV7-2; TRBD2 agrees at 13 bases. In germline, CDR1 is SGHTA, CDR2 FQGNSA. The CDR3 spans 18 residues. V lost 0 bases to trimming and J lost 5 bases; unmatched junction nucleotides: 8. CDR3 loop: CASSLAPLAGGRGDTQYF. The CDR3 DNA is TGTGCCAGCAGCTTAGCCCCACTAGCGGGGGGGCGAGGAGATACGCAGTATTTT.

This clone was counted between two and nine times. The chain joins TRBV7-2 to TRBJ2-5, with D unclear. V lost 5 bases and J 0 bases, leaving 10 bases between the germline ends. Germline lookup yields CDR1 SGHTA and CDR2 FQGNSA. This CDR3 has 14 amino acids. CDR3 region: CASSPRRNQETQYF. DNA for the CDR3: TGTGCCAGCAGCCCGAGACGAAACCAAGAGACCCAGTACTTC. Filled out from reference TRBV7-2 and TRBJ2-5, the complete variable domain reads GAGVSQSPSNKVTEKGKDVELRCDPISGHTALYWYRQSLGQGLEFLIYFQGNSAPDKSGLPSDRFSAERTGGSVSTLTIQRTQQEDSAVYLCASSPRRNQETQYFGPGTRLLVL.

This chain joins TRBV27 and TRBJ1-2; TRBD1 matches at 8 bases. Germline assignment: CDR1 MNHEY and CDR2 SMNVEV (reference sequence). V gave up 5 bases and J gave up 7 bases; unmatched junction bases: 6. The CDR3 has 13 amino acids. CDR3 sequence: CASSQTGAAGYTF. CDR3 nucleotides: TGTGCCAGCAGTCAGACAGGGGCGGCTGGCTACACCTTC.

This clone has a handful of counts. The chain joins TRBV19 to TRBJ2-6; D might be TRBD1 (5 bases). Trimming took 8 bases from V and 0 from J, leaving 11 bases between them. This CDR3 spans 15 amino acids. The germline V gene encodes CDR1 LNHDA and CDR2 SQIVND (reference sequence). CDR3 bases: TGTGCCAGTCCCCCCAGGGCCTCTGGGGCCAACGTCCTGACTTTC. It codes for CASPPRASGANVLTF.

This clone was observed a handful of times. The chain couples TRBV30 to TRBJ1-2, with D possibly matching TRBD1 (5 bases). Deletions cut 4 bases from V and 4 bases from J, with 13 bases between. CDR1 is GTSNPN, CDR2 SVGIG, per germline (reference sequence). The CDR3 has 13 residues. The CDR3 DNA reads TGTGCCTGGACACCGGGACTCTCCTATGGCTACACCTTC. Amino acid sequence: CAWTPGLSYGYTF.

The V and J genes are TRBV11-2 and TRBJ2-3; 8 bases agree with TRBD2. CDR3 length equals 11 residues. Trimming at V came to 4 bases and at J to 9 bases, leaving 0 bases not matched to a gene. The germline V gene has CDR1 SGHAT and CDR2 FQNNGV. DNA of the CDR3: TGTGCCAGCAGCTCGGGAGGGACGCAGTATTTT. Its translation is CASSSGGTQYF.

This clone appeared a few times. The genes are TRBV7-9 and TRBJ1-2, with D unclear. The CDR3 spans 15 residues. CDR1 SEHNR and CDR2 FQNEAQ come from the germline V gene (reference sequence). Between the trimmed V and J ends, which lost 5 bases and 3 bases, there was a span of 16 bases. Here the CDR3 reads CASSHKEGRDYGYTF. DNA for the CDR3: TGTGCCAGCAGCCATAAGGAGGGAAGAGACTATGGCTACACCTTC.

The rearrangement links TRBV7-9 to TRBJ2-7; tentatively, D is TRBD1 or TRBD2 (5 bases each). V was shortened by 5 bases and J by 4 bases, with 21 bases between the two germline ends. CDR3 length: 16 amino acids. Per the germline V gene, CDR1 is SEHNR and CDR2 is FQNEAQ (reference sequence). CDR3 DNA sequence: TGTGCCAGCAGCCCTGGAAACGAGAGGGGTGGATACGAGCAGTACTTC. Protein: CASSPGNERGGYEQYF.

The DNA for the CDR3 is TGTGCCAGTAGGTCAGAGTTCTCCTACGAGCAGTACTTC. Its protein product is CASRSEFSYEQYF. The V gene is TRBV19, the J gene TRBJ2-7; D is undetermined. Trimming left V 6 bases short and J 0 bases short, with 9 bases between. CDR3 length: 13 amino acids. Germline V gene lookup returns CDR1 LNHDA and CDR2 SQIVND (reference sequence). The full variable domain, with the rest looked up from reference TRBV19 and TRBJ2-7, is DGGITQSPKYLFRKEGQNVTLSCEQNLNHDAMYWYRQDPGQGLRLIYYSQIVNDFQKGDIAEGYSVSREKKESFPLTVTSAQKNPTAFYLCASRSEFSYEQYFGPGTRLTVT.